The clone carrying this T cell receptor (beta chain) was detected once. Source study methods: Amplified reference gene primers provided the basis for estimating nucleated cell counts. The data were produced by immunoSEQ multiplex PCR, yet TCRdb's version contains in-frame clones alone and is incomplete. The DNA was the basis for D and trimming; V, J and clone size are from that table. The sample contains approximately 110,000 clones, approximately 85% of which appear only once. The data stem from a study of blood T cell repertoires in COVID-19. Study as a whole: In each case, the material was cDNA or gDNA derived from T cells, B-cell-depleted T cells, or PBMCs.

This TCR came from a woman of 80 years or more with COVID-19, enrolled during active disease. What was sequenced was peripheral blood.

This chain's CDR3 is CASSPFAGSVGGANVLTF. The CDR3 DNA sequence: TGCGCCAGCAGCCCGTTTGCGGGATCGGTTGGTGGGGCCAACGTCCTGACTTTC. The chain couples TRBV5-1 to TRBJ2-6; TRBD2 is a possible D gene (6 bases). This CDR3 region has 18 residues. The V end lost 4 bases, the J end lost 3 bases, and 20 bases lay between the germline ends. Per the germline V gene, CDR1 is SGHRS and CDR2 is YFSETQ.